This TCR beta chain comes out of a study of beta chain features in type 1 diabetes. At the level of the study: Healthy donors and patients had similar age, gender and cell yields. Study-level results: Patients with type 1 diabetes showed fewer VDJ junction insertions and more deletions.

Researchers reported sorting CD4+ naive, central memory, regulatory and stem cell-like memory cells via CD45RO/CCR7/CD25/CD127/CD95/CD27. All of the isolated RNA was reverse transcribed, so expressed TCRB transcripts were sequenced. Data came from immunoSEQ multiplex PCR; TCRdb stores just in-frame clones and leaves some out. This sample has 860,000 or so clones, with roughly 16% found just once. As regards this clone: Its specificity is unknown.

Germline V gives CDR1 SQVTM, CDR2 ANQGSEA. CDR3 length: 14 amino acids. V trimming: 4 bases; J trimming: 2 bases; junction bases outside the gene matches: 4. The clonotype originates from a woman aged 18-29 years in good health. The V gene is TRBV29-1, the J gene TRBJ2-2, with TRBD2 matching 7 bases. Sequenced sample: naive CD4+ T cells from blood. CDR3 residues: CSVVPSGNTGELFF. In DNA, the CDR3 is TGCAGCGTTGTACCTAGCGGAAACACCGGGGAGCTGTTTTTT.